The 3 T cell receptor beta chains below come from one sample, sequenced in a study of T cell responses to AZD1222 COVID-19 vaccine. The table came from immunoSEQ multiplex PCR; TCRdb's copy has only in-frame clones and leaves some out. The table includes 150,000 to 200,000 clones, 80% to 90% detected once. This specimen was peripheral blood, taken 28 days after the second dose of the MenACWY control vaccine. These receptors all stem from an adult who received the MenACWY meningococcal vaccine as a control.

This clone was picked up one time. The rearrangement links TRBV2 to TRBJ2-2; D may be TRBD2 (6 bases). V lost 6 bases to trimming and J lost 7 bases, with 12 bases between them. The CDR3 is made up of 13 amino acids. CDR1 and CDR2 (germline): SNHLY, FYNNEI. Here the CDR3 DNA reads TGTGCCAGCAGGGGCGGGGTAGGCGGGGAGCTGTTTTTT. Amino acids: CASRGGVGGELFF. The variable domain in full, with the rest retrieved from reference TRBV2 and TRBJ2-2, is EPEVTQTPSHQVTQMGQEVILRCVPISNHLYFYWYRQILGQKVEFLVSFYNNEISEKSEIFDDQFSVERPDGSNFTLKIRSTKLEDSAMYFCASRGGVGGELFFGEGSRLTVL.

The rearrangement uses TRBV5-1 and TRBJ2-7; possible D gene TRBD1, 5 bases. Germline-derived CDR1 and CDR2 are SGHRS and YFSETQ. The length of the CDR3 is 14 residues. The V end was cut by 0 bases, the J end by 2 bases, with 9 bases between. The CDR3 region is CASSLEPGTYEQYF. DNA of the CDR3: TGCGCCAGCAGCTTGGAACCAGGGACCTACGAGCAGTACTTC.

This clone showed up just once. The CDR3 bases are TGCGCCAGCAGCCAAGATTATAGCGGTAACCCCTACGAGCAGTACTTC. Amino acids: CASSQDYSGNPYEQYF. V and J are TRBV4-3 and TRBJ2-7; tentatively, D is TRBD2 (6 bases). The CDR3 contains 16 residues. Germline-derived CDR1 and CDR2 are LGHNA and YSLEER. V dropped 0 bases and J dropped 2 bases, with 14 bases sitting between them.